The sequence of this T cell receptor (beta chain) was determined in a study of long-term antiretroviral therapy in people with HIV. Whole-study results and caveats: Gathering of blood took place between the mid-2000s and the late 2010s, possibly under older ART regimens. Clones showing expansion before ART dominated the repertoire at all time points. Spans of CDR3 length were tighter for HIV repertoires than for controls.

The V segment lost 4 bases and the J segment 2 bases; nucleotides outside the gene matches: 4. The CDR3 is 15 residues long. The V gene's germline CDR1 is LNHDA and CDR2 SQIVND (reference sequence). As concerns this clone: Its cognate antigen is unknown.

It was version v3.0 of the immunoSEQ assay that was run at survey level. Per-sample TRB depth target: 40,000-50,000 T-cell genomes. Sequenced by immunoSEQ multiplex PCR; TCRdb stores in-frame clones only, minus some. The sample gives tens of thousands of clones, 70% to 90% of which show up once; more than 15% is in the top ten. The TCR originated in a man aged 50 to 59 with HIV. The sample was unsorted PBMCs, taken 1.2 years after starting antiretroviral therapy. The V and J genes are TRBV19 and TRBJ1-2; 10 bases match TRBD1. CDR3 sequence (DNA): TGTGCCAGTAGTAGGTCGGGACAGGGGAACTATGGCTACACCTTC. This gives the protein CASSRSGQGNYGYTF.